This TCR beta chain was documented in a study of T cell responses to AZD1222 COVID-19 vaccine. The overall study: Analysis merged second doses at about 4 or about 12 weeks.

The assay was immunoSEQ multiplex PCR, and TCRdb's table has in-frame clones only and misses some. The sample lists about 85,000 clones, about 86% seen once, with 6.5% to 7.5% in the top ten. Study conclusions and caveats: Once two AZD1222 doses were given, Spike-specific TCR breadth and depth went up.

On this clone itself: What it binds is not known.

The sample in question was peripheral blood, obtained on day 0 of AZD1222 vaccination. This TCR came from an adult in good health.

CDR3: CASSPQGGRTEQYF. DNA of the CDR3: TGTGCCAGCTCACCACAAGGGGGGCGGACCGAGCAGTACTTC. The chain joins TRBV18 to TRBJ2-7; tentatively, D is TRBD1 or TRBD2 (6 bases each). Germline V gives CDR1 KGHSH, CDR2 LQKENI. There are 14 residues in the CDR3. Trimming cost V 1 base and J 6 bases, with 13 bases left between them.